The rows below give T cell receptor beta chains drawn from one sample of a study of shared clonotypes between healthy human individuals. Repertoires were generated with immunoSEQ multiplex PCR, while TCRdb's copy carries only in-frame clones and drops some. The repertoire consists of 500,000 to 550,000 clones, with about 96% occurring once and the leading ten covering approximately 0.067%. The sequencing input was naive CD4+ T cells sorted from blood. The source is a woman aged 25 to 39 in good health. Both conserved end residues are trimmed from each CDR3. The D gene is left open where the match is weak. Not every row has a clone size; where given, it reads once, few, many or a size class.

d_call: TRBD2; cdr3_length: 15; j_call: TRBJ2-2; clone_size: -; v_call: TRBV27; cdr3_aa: ASSFELAGGRTGELF
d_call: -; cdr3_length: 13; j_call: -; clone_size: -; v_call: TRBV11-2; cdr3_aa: ASSLDPHGSYEQY
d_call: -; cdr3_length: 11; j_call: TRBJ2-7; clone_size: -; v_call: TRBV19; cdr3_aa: ASSIWGAYEQY
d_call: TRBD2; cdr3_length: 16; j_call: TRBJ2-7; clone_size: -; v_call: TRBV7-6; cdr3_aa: ASSLRLAGVRGAYEQY
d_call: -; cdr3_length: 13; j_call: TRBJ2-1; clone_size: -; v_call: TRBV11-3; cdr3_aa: ASSLGADAYNEQF
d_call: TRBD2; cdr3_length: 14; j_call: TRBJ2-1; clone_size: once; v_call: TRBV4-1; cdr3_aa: ASSQPPAGANNEQF
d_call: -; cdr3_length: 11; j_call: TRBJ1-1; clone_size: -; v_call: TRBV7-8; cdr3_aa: ASSVIQASEAF
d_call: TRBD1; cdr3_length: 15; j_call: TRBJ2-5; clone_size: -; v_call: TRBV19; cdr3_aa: ASSIDLLRDSQETQY
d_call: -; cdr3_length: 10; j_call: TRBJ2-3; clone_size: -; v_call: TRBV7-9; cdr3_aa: ASSLVADTQY
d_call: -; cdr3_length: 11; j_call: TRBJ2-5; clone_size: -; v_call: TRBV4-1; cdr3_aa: ASSQDYIGAQY
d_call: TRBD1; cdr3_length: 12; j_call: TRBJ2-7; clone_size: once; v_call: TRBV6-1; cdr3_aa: ASSARGQAYEQY
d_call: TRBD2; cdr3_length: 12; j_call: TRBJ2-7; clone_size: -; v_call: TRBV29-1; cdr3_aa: SVLPGLAGYEQY
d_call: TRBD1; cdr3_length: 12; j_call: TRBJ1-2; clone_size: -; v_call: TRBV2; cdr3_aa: ASSVIQGANGYT
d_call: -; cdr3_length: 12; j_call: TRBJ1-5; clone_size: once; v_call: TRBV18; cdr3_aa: ASSPRGNNQPQH
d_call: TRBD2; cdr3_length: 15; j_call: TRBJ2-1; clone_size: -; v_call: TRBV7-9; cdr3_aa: ASSLPLGLARVYEQF
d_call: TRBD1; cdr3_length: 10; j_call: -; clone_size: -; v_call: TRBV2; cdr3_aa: ASSATGNEQY
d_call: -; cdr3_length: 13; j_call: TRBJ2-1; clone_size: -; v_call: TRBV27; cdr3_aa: ASREAGSSYNEQF
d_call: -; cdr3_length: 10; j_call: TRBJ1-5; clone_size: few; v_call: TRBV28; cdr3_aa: ASSLRDQPQH
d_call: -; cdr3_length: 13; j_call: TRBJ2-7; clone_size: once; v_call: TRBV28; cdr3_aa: ASRGTGTRYGEQY
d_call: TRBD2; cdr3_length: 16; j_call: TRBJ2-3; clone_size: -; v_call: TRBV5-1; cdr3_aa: ASSLVWTSGRVPDTQY
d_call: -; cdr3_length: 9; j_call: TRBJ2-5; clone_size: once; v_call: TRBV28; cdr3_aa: ASSWGETQY
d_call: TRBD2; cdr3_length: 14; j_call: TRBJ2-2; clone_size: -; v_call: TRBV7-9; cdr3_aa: ASSPRPGGDTGELF
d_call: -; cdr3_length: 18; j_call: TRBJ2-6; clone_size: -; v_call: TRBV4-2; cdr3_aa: ASSQDRAGAGFSGANVLT
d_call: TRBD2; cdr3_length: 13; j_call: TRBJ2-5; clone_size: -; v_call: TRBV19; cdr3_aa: ASSLGTIKGETQY
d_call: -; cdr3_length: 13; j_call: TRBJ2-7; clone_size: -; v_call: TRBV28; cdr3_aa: ASSLVGQSSYEQY
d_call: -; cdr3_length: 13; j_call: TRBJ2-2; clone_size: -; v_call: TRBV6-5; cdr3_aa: ASSYSGPSPGELF
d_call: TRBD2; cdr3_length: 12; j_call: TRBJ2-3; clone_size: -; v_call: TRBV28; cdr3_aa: ASSEAGGTDTQY
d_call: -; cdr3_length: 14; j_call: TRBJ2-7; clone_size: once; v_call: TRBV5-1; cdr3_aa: ASSASSVNRSYEQY
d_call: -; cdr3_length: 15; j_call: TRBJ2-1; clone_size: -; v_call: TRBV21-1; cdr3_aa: ASSKDPGTTAYNEQF
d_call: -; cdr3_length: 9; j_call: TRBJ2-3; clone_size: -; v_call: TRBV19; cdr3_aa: ASSTRDTQY
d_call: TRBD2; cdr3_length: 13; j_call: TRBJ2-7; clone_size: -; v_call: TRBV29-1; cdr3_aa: SVAGTSGSSYEQY
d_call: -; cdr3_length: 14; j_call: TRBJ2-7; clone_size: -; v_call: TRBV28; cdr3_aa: ASSRVRTAKIHEQY
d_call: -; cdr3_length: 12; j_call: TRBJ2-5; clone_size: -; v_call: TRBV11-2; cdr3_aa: ASSLEVLDETQY
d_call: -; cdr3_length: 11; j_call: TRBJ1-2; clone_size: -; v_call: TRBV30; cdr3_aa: AWSASGGYGYT
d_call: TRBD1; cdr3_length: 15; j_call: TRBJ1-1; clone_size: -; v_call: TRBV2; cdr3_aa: ASSVFTNDRVGTEAF
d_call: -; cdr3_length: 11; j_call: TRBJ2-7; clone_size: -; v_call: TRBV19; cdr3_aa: ASSPRTDYEQY
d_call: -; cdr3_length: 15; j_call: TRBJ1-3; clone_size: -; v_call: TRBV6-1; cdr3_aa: ASSENLVPRSGNTIY
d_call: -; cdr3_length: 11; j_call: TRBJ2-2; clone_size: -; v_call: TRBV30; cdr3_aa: AWSVLGFRELF
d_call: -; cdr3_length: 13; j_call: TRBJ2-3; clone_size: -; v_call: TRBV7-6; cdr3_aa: ASSGPALYTDTQY
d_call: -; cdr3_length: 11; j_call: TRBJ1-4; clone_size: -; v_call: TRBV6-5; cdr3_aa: ASSSTYNEKLF
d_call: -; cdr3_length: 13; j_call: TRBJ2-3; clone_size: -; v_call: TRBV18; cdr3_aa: ASSPPSGSTDTQY
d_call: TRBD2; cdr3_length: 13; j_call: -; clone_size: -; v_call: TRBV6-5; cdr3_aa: ASSYSLAGGAEQY
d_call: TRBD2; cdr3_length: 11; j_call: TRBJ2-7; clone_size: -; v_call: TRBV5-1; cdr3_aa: ASSGRANYEQY
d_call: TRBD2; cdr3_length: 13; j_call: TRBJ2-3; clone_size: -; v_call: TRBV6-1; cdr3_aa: ASRRAGGIADTQY
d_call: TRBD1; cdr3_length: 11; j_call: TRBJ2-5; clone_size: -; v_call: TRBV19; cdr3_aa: ASSSTGEETQY
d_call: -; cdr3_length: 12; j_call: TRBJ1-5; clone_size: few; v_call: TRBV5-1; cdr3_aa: ASSGGLEGQPQH
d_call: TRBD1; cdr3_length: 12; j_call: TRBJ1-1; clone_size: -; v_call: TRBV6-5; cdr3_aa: ASSYSATGSEAF
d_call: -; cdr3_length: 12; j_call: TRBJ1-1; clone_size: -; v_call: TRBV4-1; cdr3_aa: ASSPWAENTEAF
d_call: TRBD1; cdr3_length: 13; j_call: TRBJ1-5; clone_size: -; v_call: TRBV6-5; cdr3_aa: ASRKGQYSNQPQH
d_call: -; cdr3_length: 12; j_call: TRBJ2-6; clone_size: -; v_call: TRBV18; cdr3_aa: ASSPPSGANVLT
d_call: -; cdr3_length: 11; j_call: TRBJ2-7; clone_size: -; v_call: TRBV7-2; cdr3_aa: ASSVTGAFEQY
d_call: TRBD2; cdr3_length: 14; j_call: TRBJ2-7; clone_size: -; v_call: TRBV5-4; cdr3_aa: ASSSKPSGRHHEQY
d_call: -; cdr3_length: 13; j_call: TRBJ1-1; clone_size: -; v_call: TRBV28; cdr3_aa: ASSLLRTQNTEAF
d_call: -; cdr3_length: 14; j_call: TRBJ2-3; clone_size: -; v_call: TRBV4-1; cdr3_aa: ASSQGADRSTDTQY
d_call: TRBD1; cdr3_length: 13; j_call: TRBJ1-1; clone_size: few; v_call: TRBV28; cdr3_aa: ASSPWTGVNTEAF
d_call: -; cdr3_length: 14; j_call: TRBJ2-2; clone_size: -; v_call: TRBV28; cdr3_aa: ASSLSAAQKTGELF
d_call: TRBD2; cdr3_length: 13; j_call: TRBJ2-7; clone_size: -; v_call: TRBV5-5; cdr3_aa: ASSRGGGRAYEQY
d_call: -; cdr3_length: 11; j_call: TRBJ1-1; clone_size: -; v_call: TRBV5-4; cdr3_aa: ASSPTQNTEAF
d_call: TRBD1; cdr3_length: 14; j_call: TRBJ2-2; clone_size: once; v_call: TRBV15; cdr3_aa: ATSPPMGQGAGELF
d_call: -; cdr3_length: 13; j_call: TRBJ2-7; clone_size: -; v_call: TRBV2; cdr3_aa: ASSEHGGGAYEQY